These 18 T cell receptor beta chains were sequenced from one sample in a study of identical twins (dated by TCRdb to 2016 to 2017). The library relied on 5' RACE. Instrument used: Illumina HiSeq 2000. TCRdb trimmed public reads at Q25 via fastp, called clones via MiXCR and kept in-frame beta chains. Entries are consolidated by CDR3 protein sequence, retaining the most common genes and DNA. The sample table lists more than 600,000 distinct CDR3 sequences, about 20% of them with a count of one. The top ten hold around 14% of the sample. This same sample was also taken into another study, of T cells expressing NK-cell markers.

Sequencing was carried out using PBMCs. The receptors shown here come from a woman under 30 in good health.

This rearrangement joins TRBV5-4 to TRBJ2-5; TRBD1 agrees at 8 bases. Germline loops: CDR1 SGHNT, CDR2 YYREEE (reference sequence). The CDR3 is made up of 12 amino acids. With 4 bases clipped from V and 11 bases from J, the junction kept 7 bases outside the gene matches. CDR3 region: CASSMNRGAQYF. The CDR3 nucleotides read TGTGCCAGCAGCATGAACAGGGGGGCACAGTACTTC.

CDR3 residues: CASSRQDREAFF. For the CDR3, the DNA is TGTGCCAGCAGTCGCCAGGACAGGGAAGCTTTCTTT. The chain recombines TRBV3-1 with TRBJ1-1, with 7 positions matching TRBD1. After removal of 6 bases from V and 8 bases from J, the junction contained 6 bases not matched to a gene. CDR1 LGHDT and CDR2 YNNKEL come from the germline V gene (reference sequence). This CDR3 spans 12 amino acids.

CDR3 in DNA: TGTGCCACCCGACGAACTAGCGGGAGCTATACGCAGTATTTT. Its translation: CATRRTSGSYTQYF. The chain combines TRBV12-3 or TRBV12-4 with TRBJ2-3; 11 positions agree with TRBD2. The CDR3 has 14 residues. The V gene end was trimmed by 10 bases and the J gene end by 7 bases; junction bases not matched to a gene: 10.

This clonotype was seen a few times. V is TRBV20-1 and J is TRBJ1-6; D is ambiguous. CDR3 length equals 14 residues. The germline V gene encodes CDR1 DFQATT and CDR2 SNEGSKA (reference sequence). The V end was cut by 7 bases, the J end by 7 bases, with 17 bases between. The CDR3 coding sequence is TGCAGTGTCCCCGGAGCCGGGAGGAATTCACCCCTCCACTTT. Its translation: CSVPGAGRNSPLHF.

The V gene is TRBV19, the J gene TRBJ2-2; D call uncertain. The CDR3 runs 14 residues. V was pared by 5 bases and J by 2 bases, with 9 bases between. Germline lookup yields CDR1 LNHDA and CDR2 SQIVND (reference sequence). Here the CDR3 reads CASSWVSNTGELFF. The CDR3 nucleotides are TGTGCCAGTAGTTGGGTCTCCAACACCGGGGAGCTGTTTTTT.

This clonotype was picked up a small number of times. This chain joins TRBV20-1 and TRBJ2-2; perhaps TRBD2 as D (7 bases). The V gene lost 3 bases and the J gene lost 3 bases, with 14 bases spanning the gap. CDR3 length: 15 amino acids. Germline lookup yields CDR1 DFQATT and CDR2 SNEGSKA (reference sequence). The CDR3 loop is CSARAGGLHTGELFF. The CDR3, as DNA: TGCAGTGCTAGGGCCGGGGGGCTACACACCGGGGAGCTGTTTTTT.

This clonotype was seen more than once but under ten times. This sequence joins TRBV16 and TRBJ1-4; D gene ambiguous. The ends were cut back, 5 bases at V and 9 bases at J, with 10 bases in the middle. The CDR3 is 12 amino acids. The germline V gene encodes CDR1 KGHSY and CDR2 FQNENV. CDR3 in DNA: TGTGCCAGCAGCTTAAAGTCCCAAAAACTGTTTTTT. Translating it yields CASSLKSQKLFF. Looking up the rest from reference TRBV16 and TRBJ1-4 gives the full variable domain: GEEVAQTPKHLVRGEGQKAKLYCAPIKGHSYVFWYQQVLKNEFKFLISFQNENVFDETGMPKERFSAKCLPNSPCSLEIQATKLEDSAVYFCASSLKSQKLFFGSGTQLSVL.

The rearrangement links TRBV6-1 to TRBJ2-3; 9 bases line up with TRBD1. CDR1 MNHNS and CDR2 SASEGT come from the germline V gene. Trimming at V came to 5 bases and at J to 3 bases, leaving 3 bases not matched to a gene. The CDR3 consists of 14 residues. The DNA of the CDR3 is TGTGCCAGCAGTACAGGGGGCGTGACAGATACGCAGTATTTT. Translated: CASSTGGVTDTQYF.

The V call is TRBV12-3 or TRBV12-4, the J call TRBJ2-7, with D possibly TRBD1 on 6 matching bases. V was trimmed by 5 bases and J by 6 bases, leaving 17 bases between them. The CDR3 is made up of 14 amino acids. The CDR3 spells CASSLLTGTGEQYF. DNA for the CDR3: TGTGCCAGCAGTCTCTTAACAGGGACGGGCGAGCAGTACTTC.

This clonotype occurred a few times. J is TRBJ2-5 and V is TRBV12-3 or TRBV12-4; tentatively, D is TRBD2 (6 bases). V lost 6 bases to trimming and J lost 4 bases, with 15 bases between them. CDR3 length: 14 residues. CDR3 DNA sequence: TGTGCCAGCAGAATTCGGGGGTTTAGAGAGACCCAGTACTTC. It specifies CASRIRGFRETQYF.

This clonotype appeared a few times. The CDR3 here is CASSLLAGDRNEQFF. The CDR3 DNA reads as TGTGCCAGCAGCTTATTAGCGGGAGACCGCAATGAGCAGTTCTTC. The V gene is TRBV7-9, the J gene TRBJ2-1; 9 nucleotides align to TRBD2. The CDR3 sequence is 15 residues long. The ends lost 2 bases at V and 6 bases at J; junction bases unmatched: 5. Germline CDR1 and CDR2: SEHNR and FQNEAQ (reference sequence). The whole variable domain, remainder taken from reference TRBV7-9 and TRBJ2-1, is DTGVSQNPRHKITKRGQNVTFRCDPISEHNRLYWYRQTLGQGPEFLTYFQNEAQLEKSRLLSDRFSAERPKGSFSTLEIQRTEQGDSAMYLCASSLLAGDRNEQFFGPGTRLTVL.

In its sample, this clonotype was seen a few times. CDR3 DNA sequence: TGTGCCAGCAGCTTTCTAGCGGGAGGAAAAACCGGGGAGCTGTTTTTT. Residues: CASSFLAGGKTGELFF. The rearrangement joins TRBV7-2 to TRBJ2-2; TRBD2 agrees at 11 bases. Germline V gene sequence: CDR1 SGHTA, CDR2 FQGNSA. The CDR3 covers 16 residues. Germline trimming cut 3 bases from V and 5 bases from J; bases unmatched to any gene: 5.

The chain carries TRBV6-1 and TRBJ2-1; TRBD1 is a possible D gene (6 bases). V dropped 4 bases and J dropped 0 bases, with 13 bases sitting between them. CDR3 size: 16 residues. Looked up from germline, CDR1 is MNHNS and CDR2 is SASEGT. CDR3 in amino acids: CASSVRGSVSYNEQFF. CDR3 coding DNA: TGTGCCAGCAGTGTAAGGGGGTCAGTCTCCTACAATGAGCAGTTCTTC.

The rearrangement links TRBV3-1 to TRBJ2-1, with 9 bases fitting TRBD2. This CDR3 has 16 amino acids. Germline V gives CDR1 LGHDT, CDR2 YNNKEL (reference sequence). V lost 0 bases to trimming and J lost 3 bases; unmatched junction nucleotides: 3. The CDR3 DNA is TGTGCCAGCAGCCAAGAATGGACTAGCGACTACAATGAGCAGTTCTTC. Translation gives CASSQEWTSDYNEQFF.

This clonotype has just a few counts. This rearrangement joins TRBV6-5 to TRBJ2-5, with no clear D. CDR3 length: 14 residues. Germline V gene lookup returns CDR1 MNHEY and CDR2 SVGAGI. V was shortened by 4 bases and J by 5 bases, with 14 bases between the two germline ends. The CDR3, as DNA: TGTGCCAGCAGTTCCCGTGGCAGCTGGGAGACCCAGTACTTC. It yields the protein CASSSRGSWETQYF.

In this sample, this clonotype turned up a few times. As DNA, the CDR3 is TGCAGCCCCAGGACAGCTCAAGAGACCCAGTACTTC. Translation: CSPRTAQETQYF. The rearrangement links TRBV29-1 to TRBJ2-5; a weak D match, TRBD1 (6 bases). The CDR3 length is 12 residues. Germline lookup yields CDR1 SQVTM and CDR2 ANQGSEA. V was cut by 8 bases and J by 2 bases, with 12 bases left in between.

This clonotype was detected only a few times. This chain joins TRBV15 and TRBJ2-7, with 10 bases matching TRBD2. This CDR3 spans 17 amino acids. Germline CDR1 LNHNV, CDR2 YYDKDF (reference sequence). After removal of 4 bases from V and 4 bases from J, the junction contained 13 bases not matched to a gene. CDR3 in amino acids: CATSTRISSGGDYEQYF. As DNA, the CDR3 is TGTGCCACCAGCACCCGGATTTCTAGCGGGGGTGATTACGAGCAGTACTTC.

Here the CDR3 reads CASSFASGGNYNEQFF. For the CDR3, the DNA is TGCGCCAGCAGCTTTGCTAGCGGGGGAAACTACAATGAGCAGTTCTTC. This rearrangement joins TRBV5-1 to TRBJ2-1; 10 nucleotides agree with TRBD2. V shed 2 bases and J 3 bases; nucleotides not matched to a gene: 5. The V gene's germline CDR1 is SGHRS and CDR2 YFSETQ. This CDR3 has 16 amino acids.